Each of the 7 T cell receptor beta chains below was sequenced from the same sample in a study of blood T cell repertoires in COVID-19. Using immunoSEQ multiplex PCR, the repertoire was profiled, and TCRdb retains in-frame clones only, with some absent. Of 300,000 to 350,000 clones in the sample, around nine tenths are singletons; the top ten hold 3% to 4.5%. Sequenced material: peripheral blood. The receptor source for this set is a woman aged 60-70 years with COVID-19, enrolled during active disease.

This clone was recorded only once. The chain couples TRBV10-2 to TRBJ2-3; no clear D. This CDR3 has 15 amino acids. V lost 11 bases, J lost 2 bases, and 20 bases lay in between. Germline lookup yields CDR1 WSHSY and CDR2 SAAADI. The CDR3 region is CAGLARLPSTDTQYF. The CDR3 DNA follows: TGCGCCGGGTTAGCACGTCTACCCTCCACAGATACGCAGTATTTT.

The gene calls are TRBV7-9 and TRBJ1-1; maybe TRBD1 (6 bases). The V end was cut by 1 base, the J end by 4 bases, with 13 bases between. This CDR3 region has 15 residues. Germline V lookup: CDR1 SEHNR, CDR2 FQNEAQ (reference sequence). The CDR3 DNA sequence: TGTGCCAGCAGCTTAGGTGGACAGAGAGGCACTGAAGCTTTCTTT. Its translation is CASSLGGQRGTEAFF.

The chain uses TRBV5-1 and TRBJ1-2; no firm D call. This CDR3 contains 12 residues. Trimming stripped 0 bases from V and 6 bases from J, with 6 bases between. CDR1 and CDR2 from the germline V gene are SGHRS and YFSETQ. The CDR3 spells CASSLDSDGYTF. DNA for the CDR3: TGCGCCAGCAGCTTGGATAGTGATGGCTACACCTTC.

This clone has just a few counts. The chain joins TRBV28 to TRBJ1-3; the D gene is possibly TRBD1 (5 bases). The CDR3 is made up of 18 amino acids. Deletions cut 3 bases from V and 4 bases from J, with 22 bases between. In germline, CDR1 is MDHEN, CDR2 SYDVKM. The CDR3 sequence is CASSFRAGWRGRGNTIYF. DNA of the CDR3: TGTGCCAGCAGTTTTCGGGCAGGGTGGAGGGGACGAGGAAACACCATATATTTT.

The CDR3 sequence: CASSDWLGGATEAFF. For the CDR3, the DNA is TGTGCCAGCAGCGACTGGCTTGGGGGGGCCACTGAAGCTTTCTTT. The chain couples TRBV5-8 to TRBJ1-1; possible D gene TRBD1, 6 bases. Trimming took 4 bases from V and 4 from J, leaving 17 bases between them. This CDR3 has 15 amino acids. Per the germline V gene, CDR1 is SGHTS and CDR2 is YDEGEE.

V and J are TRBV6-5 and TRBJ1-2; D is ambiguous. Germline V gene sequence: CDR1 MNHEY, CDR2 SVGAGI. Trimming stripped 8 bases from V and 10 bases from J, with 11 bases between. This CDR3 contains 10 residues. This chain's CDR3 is CASGTEPYTF. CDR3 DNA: TGTGCCAGCGGTACAGAGCCCTACACCTTC.

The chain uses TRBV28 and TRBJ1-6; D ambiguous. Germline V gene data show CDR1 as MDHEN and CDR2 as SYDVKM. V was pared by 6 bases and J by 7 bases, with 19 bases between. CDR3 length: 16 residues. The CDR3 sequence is CASSHSARTGNSPLHF. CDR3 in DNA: TGTGCCAGCAGCCATTCAGCCAGGACTGGAAATTCACCCCTCCACTTT.